The sequence of this TCR beta chain was determined in a study of blood T cell repertoires in COVID-19. The repertoire was sequenced with immunoSEQ multiplex PCR; TCRdb's copy has only in-frame clones and lacks some. The sample gives around 170,000 clones, approximately 80% of which show up once; 10% to 15% is in the top ten. CDR3 length: 15 amino acids. The germline V gene encodes CDR1 SEHNR and CDR2 FQNEAQ (reference sequence). V trimming: 7 bases; J trimming: 5 bases; junction bases outside the gene matches: 12. The sample was PBMCs or T cells enriched from blood (not recorded which). The receptor was derived from a man aged 50 to 59 who had recovered from COVID-19. This chain links TRBV7-9 with TRBJ1-1; 8 bases map to TRBD1. The CDR3 reads CASTERTGQGTEAFF. Written as DNA, the CDR3 is TGTGCCAGCACCGAAAGGACAGGGCAGGGGACTGAAGCTTTCTTT. The whole variable domain, remainder taken from reference TRBV7-9 and TRBJ1-1, is DTGVSQNPRHKITKRGQNVTFRCDPISEHNRLYWYRQTLGQGPEFLTYFQNEAQLEKSRLLSDRFSAERPKGSFSTLEIQRTEQGDSAMYLCASTERTGQGTEAFFGQGTRLTVV.